The subject of this entry is one T cell receptor beta chain. Its antigen is not yet known. Base qualities are not provided; no much larger clone lies one nucleotide away. This sample includes further DNA sequences coding for the same CDR3. The entry originates in a study of T cell responses to AZD1222 COVID-19 vaccine (dated by TCRdb to the early 2020s). Broadly, across the study: Because spike-specific TCR depth and breadth did not differ between the two schedules, AZD1222 recipients who got a second dose at roughly 4 weeks were pooled with those who got a second dose at roughly 12 weeks. TCR sequencing was performed for more than 230 trial participants, of whom around 200 were given two doses of AZD1222 and some 25 were given two doses of MenACWY control vaccine. Enrollment into the trials was organized by age into subgroups of 18-55, 56-69 and 70-plus years, and those subgroups contained roughly 140, 27 and 60 TCR-sequenced participants, respectively. What the research found in general, with its limitations: Most participants were white British and females outnumbered males, and the authors suggested that clonal diversity may have been underestimated. No day 14 peak-response samples were available, so repertoires were characterized only after the peak T cell response. Nearly half of unique spike-specific TCRs reportedly recognized epitopes outside regions mutated in the B.1.351 and B.1.1.7 variants. Conclusions about previously exposed vaccinees are limited because only six or seven AZD1222 recipients were SARS-CoV-2 seropositive at baseline. In the small 56-69-year group, the increase in depth fell short of significance, most likely because of low power. The vaccine-associated CD4 TCRs covered the entire spike protein, and the dominant responses fell in regions 160-218 and 743-854. Spike-specific TCR breadth and depth rose significantly after two AZD1222 doses compared with day 0 and with MenACWY recipients.

The CDR3 regions of human TCRbeta chains were subjected to immunosequencing. In the paper's pipeline: TCRs in the repertoires were compared against a reference library of SARS-CoV-2-specific TCRs that had been generated with the MIRA antigen-specificity platform. Breadth meant the fraction of unique TCRs that were SARS-CoV-2-associated, whereas depth meant the fraction of total T cells that were SARS-CoV-2-associated. Using the MIRA data, each spike-specific TCR was mapped to the spike region that the TCR reacts to and placed in a CD4 or CD8 class. Log10-transformed breadth and depth values were compared by one-way ANOVA with Sidak's multiple comparisons tests. Entries here come from immuneACCESS through TCRdb and include only in-frame sequences with V and J called. Some clones fail to appear in such tables; in the studies checked, an unresolved V gene covers under half of the shortfall, and the cause of the remainder is unknown. V, J and clone size were drawn from that table, and D and trimming were deduced from the DNA. The sample records 150,000 to 200,000 clones, just under 95% of which are singletons. 0.9% of the sample belongs to the ten largest clones.

Taken from cysteine to phenylalanine, the CDR3 has 14 residues. CDR3 DNA only is kept here, 42 bases in frame from base 1. The germline V gene sets CDR1 to SGHRS and CDR2 to YFSETQ. Trimming takes 0 bases from V and 2 bases from J, and the germline ends sit 7 bases apart. The sample's time point label, in plain terms: baseline before first vaccination. Samples from vaccinated people were obtained from the UK trials COV001 and COV002, which included a single-blind randomized controlled phase 2/3 trial of AZD1222 (ChAdOx1 nCoV-19) in healthy adults. Trial participant PBMC samples were collected at day 0 and day 28 after the second dose for TCRbeta chain sequencing.

This specimen consisted of peripheral blood, obtained on day 0 of AZD1222 vaccination. The receptor was isolated from an adult in good health. This chain joins TRBV5-1 to TRBJ2-3; the D gene remains uncertain. The DNA sequence follows: TGCGCCAGCAGCTTGGCCGGCAACACAGATACGCAGTATTTT. This gives the protein CASSLAGNTDTQYF.